Described below is a single T cell receptor (beta chain) sequence and its context. Its specificity is not known. Using immunoSEQ multiplex PCR, the repertoire was profiled, and TCRdb retains in-frame clones only, with some absent. The sample yields 150,000 or so clones, approximately 90% seen once. This entry is derived from a study of T cell responses to AZD1222 COVID-19 vaccine. The study's findings and limits: Among AZD1222 vaccinees, only 5 to 7 were seropositive at baseline. Repertoire collection took place solely once the T cell response had peaked. The donor group comprised mostly white British people and more females; the analysis possibly underestimated clonal diversity.

This clonotype was obtained from an adult in good health. Sequencing used peripheral blood, obtained on day 0 of AZD1222 vaccination.

The CDR3 region is CASSPDRGQPQHF. CDR3 coding DNA: TGTGCCAGCAGCCCGGACAGGGGTCAGCCCCAGCATTTT. The chain has TRBV5-5 and TRBJ1-5; 9 nucleotides align to TRBD1. Germline V CDR1 and CDR2: SGHKS, YYEKEE (reference sequence). The J segment lost 6 bases and the V segment lost 4 bases, leaving 2 bases of the junction unmatched. CDR3 size: 13 residues. The full variable domain, its missing parts supplied by reference TRBV5-5 and TRBJ1-5, is DAGVTQSPTHLIKTRGQQVTLRCSPISGHKSVSWYQQVLGQGPQFIFQYYEKEERGRGNFPDRFSARQFPNYSSELNVNALLLGDSALYLCASSPDRGQPQHFGDGTRLSIL.